The following is a T cell receptor beta chain sequence with its context. The antigen is unknown. This record comes from a study of CD8 T cells in ankylosing spondylitis. Quantitative 5'-RACE with molecular barcodes generated TCR beta libraries. MiXCR was run by TCRdb on the 5' RACE reads, yielding one entry per CDR3 protein. The data show some 85,000 distinct CDR3 sequences, around 8.3% seen once. Germline V gene lookup returns CDR1 DFQATT and CDR2 SNEGSKA (reference sequence). V lost 5 bases to trimming and J lost 4 bases; unmatched junction nucleotides: 1. The CDR3 contains 12 residues. Study-wide points: CD8+ disease-linked clones were present at relatively low frequencies in blood. For ankylosing spondylitis blood, a TCR beta motif of about 8 highly homologous variants appeared characteristic. Reports of some motif variants in reactive arthritis synovial fluid and blood predate this one. Disease-linked clones were reportedly significantly enriched in matched ankylosing spondylitis synovial fluid.

The receptor's source is a male donor with ankylosing spondylitis. Sequencing was performed on blood, either unsorted or a sorted T cell fraction (not recorded which). This rearrangement joins TRBV20-1 to TRBJ1-1; 10 positions match TRBD1. CDR3 nucleotides: TGCAGTGCTGGGACAGGGGTCACTGAAGCTTTCTTT. Translated, it gives CSAGTGVTEAFF.